These T cell receptor beta chains were read from a single sample in a study of shared clonotypes between healthy human individuals. The protocol was immunoSEQ multiplex PCR, while the TCRdb copy is restricted to in-frame clones and leaves out a portion. The table lists 2 million to 3 million clones, approximately 92% of them singletons, with 0.11% to 0.15% in the top ten. Sample: naive CD4+ T cells sorted from blood. All receptors derive from a man in his late teens or twenties in good health. CDR3s include the opening cysteine and the closing phenylalanine or tryptophan. The D gene is left open where the match is weak. Size is stated for part of the rows, as once, few or many counts, or as a class when the clone is expanded.

CASIRALSYEQYF,TGTGCCAGCATCCGGGCCCTCTCCTACGAGCAGTACTTC,once,TRBV6-1,TRBJ2-7,-
CASSPTGDNEQFF,TGTGCCAGCAGCCCGACCGGGGACAATGAGCAGTTCTTC,once,TRBV2,TRBJ2-1,-
CASSSRTNQETQYF,TGTGCCAGCAGCTCTCGGACGAATCAAGAGACCCAGTACTTC,-,TRBV5-4,TRBJ2-5,-
CASSEALFGGRRGLGNQPQHF,TGTGCCAGCAGTGAAGCGCTTTTCGGCGGGAGGCGGGGCTTGGGCAATCAGCCCCAGCATTTT,-,TRBV6-1,TRBJ1-5,-
CASSLIQGSSYEQYF,TGCGCCAGCAGCTTGATACAGGGGAGCTCCTACGAGCAGTACTTC,-,TRBV5-1,TRBJ2-7,TRBD1
CASSLARVSYEQYF,TGTGCCAGCAGCTTGGCGCGGGTATCCTACGAGCAGTACTTC,-,TRBV5-4,TRBJ2-7,-
CASSTGTSNTGELFF,TGTGCCAGCAGCACCGGGACTTCGAACACCGGGGAGCTGTTTTTT,-,TRBV9,TRBJ2-2,-
CAWNRGLSYEQYF,TGTGCCTGGAACAGGGGGCTCTCCTACGAGCAGTACTTC,few,TRBV30,TRBJ2-7,TRBD1
CASSQGLAGGNEQFF,TGTGCCAGCAGTCAGGGTTTAGCGGGAGGCAATGAGCAGTTCTTC,-,TRBV28,TRBJ2-1,TRBD2
CSVEASGQGVYEQYF,TGCAGCGTTGAAGCATCGGGACAGGGTGTCTACGAGCAGTACTTC,-,TRBV29-1,TRBJ2-7,TRBD1
CASRTGFAGELFF,TGTGCCAGCAGGACAGGGTTCGCCGGGGAGCTGTTTTTT,-,TRBV6-5,TRBJ2-2,TRBD1
CASSTLAGEASSPLHF,TGTGCCAGTAGTACCTTGGCGGGGGAGGCTAGTTCACCCCTCCACTTT,-,TRBV19,TRBJ1-6,-
CASSARDLFLYF,TGTGCCAGCAGCGCCAGGGACCTCTTTCTGTATTTT,-,TRBV7-2,TRBJ1-3,-
CASSTGTGDNQPQHF,TGTGCCAGCAGCACCGGGACAGGGGACAATCAGCCCCAGCATTTT,-,TRBV5-8,TRBJ1-5,TRBD1
CASSHDRMDGYTF,TGTGCCAGTAGTCATGACCGGATGGATGGCTACACCTTC,-,TRBV19,TRBJ1-2,-
CASSSDRGDEKLFF,TGTGCCAGCAGCTCGGACAGGGGGGATGAAAAACTGTTTTTT,-,TRBV7-2,TRBJ1-4,TRBD1
CAISERRDRGYGYTF,TGTGCCATCAGTGAGCGTCGGGACAGGGGGTATGGCTACACCTTC,-,TRBV10-3,TRBJ1-2,TRBD1
CASSGGGAYEQYF,TGTGCCAGCAGTGGAGGGGGCGCCTACGAGCAGTACTTC,-,TRBV25-1,TRBJ2-7,TRBD1
CASANSGSRGYEQYF,TGTGCCAGCGCAAACTCCGGGAGTCGAGGGTACGAGCAGTACTTC,-,TRBV28,TRBJ2-7,-
CASSLGGTQNTGELFF,TGTGCCAGCAGCTTGGGAGGAACCCAGAACACCGGGGAGCTGTTTTTT,-,TRBV5-5,TRBJ2-2,-
CASSGVPGQGSGETQYF,TGTGCCAGCAGTGGGGTACCGGGACAGGGATCGGGAGAGACCCAGTACTTC,-,TRBV6-1,TRBJ2-5,TRBD1
CASSIDSVDTQYF,TGCGCCAGCAGCATTGACAGTGTAGATACGCAGTATTTT,-,TRBV5-1,TRBJ2-3,-
CASSSQLAGGPGELFF,TGTGCCAGCAGCTCACAACTAGCGGGGGGGCCAGGGGAGCTGTTTTTT,-,TRBV7-2,TRBJ2-2,TRBD2
CASSPGTDTQYF,TGTGCCAGCAGCCCGGGTACAGATACGCAGTATTTT,once,TRBV11-3,TRBJ2-3,-
CASSPGGGSSYEQYF,TGTGCCAGCAGCCCAGGGGGGGGGAGCTCCTACGAGCAGTACTTC,-,TRBV6-6,TRBJ2-7,-
CASSLQQGAGTDTQYF,TGTGCCAGCAGCCTTCAACAGGGGGCGGGAACAGATACGCAGTATTTT,-,TRBV27,TRBJ2-3,TRBD1
CASSIERGYEQYF,TGTGCCAGTAGTATAGAGCGGGGGTACGAGCAGTACTTC,-,TRBV19,TRBJ2-7,TRBD2
CASSDKGLDTGELFF,TGTGCCAGCAGCGACAAGGGACTAGACACCGGGGAGCTGTTTTTT,-,TRBV7-8,TRBJ2-2,TRBD2
CASSLMTDNSPLHF,TGTGCCAGCAGCTTAATGACAGATAATTCACCCCTCCACTTT,-,TRBV7-6,TRBJ1-6,-
CASSPGHTILAEQFF,TGCGCCAGCAGCCCCGGACATACAATCCTTGCGGAGCAGTTCTTC,-,TRBV4-3,TRBJ2-1,-
CASSYGENTEAFF,TGTGCCAGCAGTTACGGTGAGAACACTGAAGCTTTCTTT,-,TRBV6-5,TRBJ1-1,-
CASSTRGGASYEQYF,TGTGCCAGCAGTACCCGAGGGGGGGCTTCCTACGAGCAGTACTTC,-,TRBV6-5,TRBJ2-7,-
CASFARGTEAFF,TGTGCCAGCTTCGCCAGGGGCACTGAAGCTTTCTTT,-,TRBV27,TRBJ1-1,-
CASSVGGPKPTDTQYF,TGTGCCAGCAGCGTAGGTGGCCCTAAACCCACAGATACGCAGTATTTT,-,TRBV9,TRBJ2-3,-
CASSAQGLAGVETQYF,TGCGCCAGCAGCGCACAAGGACTAGCGGGAGTGGAGACCCAGTACTTC,-,TRBV5-1,TRBJ2-5,TRBD2
CAISVFQGEPQHF,TGTGCCATCAGTGTGTTCCAGGGCGAGCCCCAGCATTTT,once,TRBV10-3,TRBJ1-5,-
CASSRLAGVRDTQYF,TGTGCCAGCAGTAGACTAGCGGGAGTTCGGGATACGCAGTATTTT,once,TRBV6-5,TRBJ2-3,TRBD2
CASSLGGSSYNEQFF,TGCGCCAGCAGCCTAGGGGGAAGCTCCTACAATGAGCAGTTCTTC,-,TRBV5-1,TRBJ2-1,-
CAWSGLEKLFF,TGTGCCTGGAGTGGACTTGAAAAACTGTTTTTT,-,TRBV30,TRBJ1-4,-
CASSSLAGAPETQYF,TGCGCCAGCAGCTCCCTAGCGGGAGCCCCCGAGACCCAGTACTTC,-,TRBV5-1,TRBJ2-5,TRBD2
CASSGADSKNTEAFF,TGTGCCAGCTCAGGGGCAGACTCGAAGAACACTGAAGCTTTCTTT,-,TRBV18,TRBJ1-1,-
CASSFYPGDNSPLHF,TGTGCCAGCAGTTTTTATCCGGGGGACAATTCACCCCTCCACTTT,-,TRBV27,TRBJ1-6,-
CASSLVSGAYGYTF,TGTGCCAGCAGCTTGGTCTCGGGGGCCTATGGCTACACCTTC,-,TRBV5-6,TRBJ1-2,-
CASSYHGPNTEAFF,TGTGCCAGCAGTTACCACGGGCCGAACACTGAAGCTTTCTTT,-,TRBV6-5,TRBJ1-1,-
CASSAFSYEQYF,TGTGCCAGCAGCGCCTTCTCCTACGAGCAGTACTTC,once,TRBV7-2,TRBJ2-7,-
CAISEWGSNEQFF,TGTGCCATCAGTGAGTGGGGGAGCAATGAGCAGTTCTTC,once,TRBV10-3,TRBJ2-1,-
CASSYRGLQGRGRSGANVLTF,TGCGCCAGCAGCTACCGAGGTCTACAGGGCCGAGGGCGGTCTGGGGCCAACGTCCTGACTTTC,-,TRBV5-1,TRBJ2-6,-
CASRNGGGTDTQYF,TGTGCCAGCAGGAATGGGGGCGGCACAGATACGCAGTATTTT,-,TRBV28,TRBJ2-3,-
CASSSTGETQYF,TGTGCCAGCAGTTCAACAGGGGAGACCCAGTACTTC,-,TRBV28,TRBJ2-5,-
CASSVGGRSNTGELFF,TGTGCCAGCAGCGTAGGTGGCAGATCGAACACCGGGGAGCTGTTTTTT,-,TRBV9,TRBJ2-2,-